This note documents a single T cell receptor beta chain sequence. The antigen remains undetermined. This sample was taken from a study of cytomegalovirus exposure and HLA in healthy donors. TCRdb keeps only in-frame clones here, not all; method: immunoSEQ multiplex PCR. The table records around 150,000 clones, roughly 90% of them present only once. General observations from the study: Among TCR beta chains, those listed as cytomegalovirus-associated numbered over 150. In vitro experiments confirmed that three CMV-associated chains were specific for CMV antigens.

CDR1 SEHNR and CDR2 FQNEAQ come from the germline V gene (reference sequence). The CDR3 has 15 amino acids. The V gene lost 4 bases and the J gene lost 0 bases, with 10 bases spanning the gap. V gene TRBV7-9 combines with J gene TRBJ2-1; D is undetermined. The TCR originated in a man younger than 35 in good health and CMV-seropositive. The sample consisted of PBMCs. The CDR3 reads CASSSAESSYNEQFF. CDR3 nucleotides: TGTGCCAGCAGCTCGGCGGAAAGCTCCTACAATGAGCAGTTCTTC.